This T cell receptor beta chain was recovered during a study of identical twins. Study conclusions and caveats: Invariant T cells like MAIT and iNKT could partly confound the zero-insertion analyses.

The cDNA had a unique molecular identifier and a template-switch universal primer site. TCRdb passed the 5' RACE reads through MiXCR, listing each CDR3 protein once. The sample lists approximately 230,000 distinct CDR3 sequences; approximately 7.1% were seen once. This clonotype was picked up a small number of times. Its antigen is unidentified. CDR1 and CDR2 (germline): SEHNR, FQNEAQ (reference sequence). Trimming took 2 bases from V and 0 from J, leaving 14 bases between them. The CDR3 covers 17 residues. The same sample was also studied in work on T cells expressing NK-cell markers. From that paper: Investigators obtained TCR beta repertoires from sorted CD3+CD56+NKG2C+, CD3+CD56+NKG2C- and CD3+CD56-NKG2C+ T cells. Among CD8+ T cells from several donors, dominant NKG2C+ clonotypes accounted for roughly 1.0-7.0%.

The V call is TRBV7-9, the J call TRBJ2-1, with D uncertain. Input material: CD8+ T cells sorted from blood. The sequence was obtained from a woman under 30 in good health. The CDR3 DNA sequence: TGTGCCAGCAGCTTAAATTTTCGGCGAAACTCCTACAATGAGCAGTTCTTC. Its protein is CASSLNFRRNSYNEQFF.